This TCR beta chain was found in a study of blood T cell repertoires in COVID-19. Clones were read by immunoSEQ multiplex PCR, and TCRdb kept only the in-frame ones, dropping some. The sample records a few hundred thousand clones, roughly 80% being singletons. The TCR was taken from a woman aged 80 or over with COVID-19, enrolled during active disease. The sequencing input was peripheral blood.

The CDR3 sequence: CASSMLSGSNTQYF. The CDR3 coding sequence is TGTGCCAGTAGTATGTTGAGCGGGAGCAATACGCAGTATTTT. The chain uses TRBV19 and TRBJ2-3, with 8 bases lining up with TRBD2. J lost 7 bases, V lost 3 bases, and 6 bases had no gene match. The CDR3 consists of 14 residues. In germline, CDR1 is LNHDA, CDR2 SQIVND (reference sequence).